Included here is one TCR beta chain sequence, with context. The data derive from a study of cytomegalovirus exposure and HLA in healthy donors. Data came from immunoSEQ multiplex PCR; TCRdb stores just in-frame clones and leaves some out. The sample has 230,000 or so clones; 80% to 90% are singletons. CDR1 is MNHEY, CDR2 SMNVEV, per germline (reference sequence). V lost 0 bases and J lost 6; bases outside the gene matches: 6. The CDR3 is 15 amino acids. The receptor was isolated from a woman under 30 in good health and CMV-seronegative. The J gene is TRBJ1-2, the V gene TRBV27, with TRBD1 matching over 8 bases. Input material: PBMCs. The DNA of the CDR3 is TGTGCCAGCAGTTTATCGATCCGACAGGGGAATGGCTACACCTTC. Protein sequence: CASSLSIRQGNGYTF.